The 10 T cell receptor beta chains presented below share a single source sample, sequenced in a study of blood T cell repertoires in COVID-19. Produced via immunoSEQ multiplex PCR; TCRdb's table is partial and in-frame only. This table holds around 250,000 clones, about 85% found once. Sequenced sample: PBMCs or T cells enriched from blood (not recorded which). These TCRs come from a woman in her fifties or sixties who had been exposed to COVID-19.

The chain uses TRBV5-1 and TRBJ2-3; a possible D gene is TRBD2 (5 bases). CDR1 is SGHRS and CDR2 is YFSETQ in the germline V gene. The CDR3 is 13 residues long. Trimming took 0 bases from V and 6 from J, leaving 8 bases between them. The DNA for the CDR3 is TGCGCCAGCAGCTTGGGAGGGCGTGATACGCAGTATTTT. It yields the protein CASSLGGRDTQYF.

The chain joins TRBV9 to TRBJ2-1; TRBD1 matches at 7 bases. Trimming removed 2 bases from V and 5 bases from J; junction bases left unmatched: 10. Germline V gives CDR1 SGDLS, CDR2 YYNGEE. The CDR3 runs to 16 residues. The CDR3 here is CASSVNPGGTDNEQFF. CDR3 DNA: TGTGCCAGCAGCGTTAATCCAGGGGGAACAGACAATGAGCAGTTCTTC. The full variable domain, its missing parts supplied by reference TRBV9 and TRBJ2-1, is DSGVTQTPKHLITATGQRVTLRCSPRSGDLSVYWYQQSLDQGLQFLIQYYNGEERAKGNILERFSAQQFPDLHSELNLSSLELGDSALYFCASSVNPGGTDNEQFFGPGTRLTVL.

The chain has TRBV6-5 and TRBJ1-2; TRBD1 matches at 7 bases. J gave up 3 bases and V 4 bases, and 5 bases lay outside the gene matches. There are 14 residues in the CDR3. CDR1 MNHEY and CDR2 SVGAGI come from the germline V gene. CDR3 nucleotide sequence: TGTGCCAGCAGTTCCCAGGGGGGTGACTATGGCTACACCTTC. Protein: CASSSQGGDYGYTF.

This rearrangement joins TRBV6-5 to TRBJ1-2; D ambiguous. Germline values: CDR1 MNHEY, CDR2 SVGAGI. The CDR3 has 14 amino acids. Trimming left V 2 bases short and J 2 bases short, with 9 bases between. The CDR3 coding sequence is TGTGCCAGCAGTTACCAGCAGGCGAACTATGGCTACACCTTC. As protein: CASSYQQANYGYTF.

This chain links TRBV11-2 with TRBJ2-7; TRBD2 matches at 8 bases. Germline lookup yields CDR1 SGHAT and CDR2 FQNNGV. The CDR3 has 15 residues. Trimming removed 3 bases from V and 7 bases from J; junction bases left unmatched: 11. The CDR3 here is CASSFSIGTSREQYF. DNA of the CDR3: TGTGCCAGCAGCTTCTCAATAGGGACTAGTCGGGAGCAGTACTTC.

Points on this clone: Other nucleotide sequences in the sample specify the same CDR3. V usage is TRBV19 and J usage is TRBJ1-1, with a possible D match to TRBD1 (5 bases). The CDR3 is 13 amino acids. CDR1 is LNHDA, CDR2 SQIVND, per germline (reference sequence). V was shortened by 5 bases and J by 2 bases, with 9 bases between the two germline ends. CDR3 region: CASSVTVNTEAFF. In DNA form, the CDR3 reads TGTGCCAGTAGTGTGACAGTTAACACTGAAGCTTTCTTT.

In this sample, this clone turned up once. This chain links TRBV6-4 with TRBJ1-3, with TRBD1 identical over 8 bases. The CDR3 is 16 amino acids. Germline V gene data show CDR1 as MRHNA and CDR2 as SNTAGT. V lost 3 bases to trimming and J lost 0 bases; unmatched junction nucleotides: 4. The CDR3 sequence is CASSEGQVYSGNTIYF. The CDR3 coding sequence is TGTGCCAGCAGTGAGGGACAGGTTTACTCTGGAAACACCATATATTTT.

The rearrangement uses TRBV7-2 and TRBJ2-3; D is possibly TRBD2 (6 bases). V lost 5 bases, J lost 2 bases, and 17 bases lay in between. Germline values: CDR1 SGHTA, CDR2 FQGNSA. The CDR3 runs to 16 residues. CDR3 protein: CASSRAGTVDTDTQYF. Here the CDR3 DNA reads TGTGCCAGCAGCCGGGCAGGGACTGTTGACACAGATACGCAGTATTTT.

The V call is TRBV4-1, the J call TRBJ2-2; 10 nucleotides line up with TRBD1. The CDR3 extends over 16 amino acids. The junction had 7 bases not matched to a gene; V was cut back by 3 bases and J by 6 bases. Per the germline V gene, CDR1 is MGHRA and CDR2 is YSYEKL. In DNA, the CDR3 is TGCGCCAGCAGCCAGCCGGGACAGGGGATGGCCGGGGAGCTGTTTTTT. Translation gives CASSQPGQGMAGELFF.

V usage is TRBV2 and J usage is TRBJ1-5; 7 bases line up with TRBD1. The CDR3 spans 14 residues. Germline-derived CDR1 and CDR2 are SNHLY and FYNNEI. The junction had 2 bases not matched to a gene; V was cut back by 6 bases and J by 0 bases. This CDR3 is CASRWDSSNQPQHF. CDR3 bases: TGTGCCAGCAGGTGGGACAGTAGCAATCAGCCCCAGCATTTT.